Included here is one T cell receptor (beta chain) sequence, with context. The protocol was immunoSEQ multiplex PCR, while the TCRdb copy is restricted to in-frame clones and leaves out a portion. The data hold about 76,000 clones, with around four fifths observed a single time. These data belong to a study of PD-L1 blockade in urothelial cancer. About the research overall: Prior chemotherapy ranged from 0 to 3 regimens per patient. Treatment start was followed by blood analysis at 3 weeks (second dose) and again at 6 weeks.

The sequence derives from a man between 70 and 80 years old with urothelial cancer. The sample here was PBMCs, taken around atezolizumab (anti-PD-L1) treatment.

This CDR3 is CASRRQEGTGELFF. CDR3 DNA: TGCGCCAGCAGGAGACAGGAAGGGACCGGGGAGCTGTTTTTT. The V gene is TRBV5-1, the J gene TRBJ2-2, with D possibly being TRBD1 (6 bases). Looked up from germline, CDR1 is SGHRS and CDR2 is YFSETQ. V was trimmed by 5 bases and J by 5 bases, leaving 13 bases between them. The CDR3 spans 14 residues.